The clone carrying this T cell receptor beta chain was seen only a few times. This entry belongs to a study of T cells in Graves' hyperthyroidism and ophthalmopathy. What was amplified from RNA transcripts were TCR beta CDR3 regions. The study used the HTBI primer set for a first-round RT-PCR of the TCR CDR3. Each CDR3 protein is one row after TCRdb ran MiXCR on the multiplex PCR reads. The table lists about 200,000 distinct CDR3 sequences, approximately 20% of them singletons, with roughly two fifths in the top ten. In germline, CDR1 is MNHEY, CDR2 SVGEGT. V lost 2 bases, J lost 10 bases, and 8 bases lay in between. The CDR3 totals 11 residues.

The sequencing sample was made of blood. The rearrangement joins TRBV6-2 or TRBV6-3 to TRBJ1-1; D perhaps matches TRBD1 (6 bases). The sequence was collected from a man between 40 and 49 years old with Graves' hyperthyroidism. This CDR3 is CASSYGGVAFF. The CDR3 DNA sequence: TGTGCCAGCAGTTACGGGGGCGTAGCTTTCTTT.